This record looks at one T cell receptor (beta chain) sequence and its context. The target of this receptor is not known. No qualities accompany the bases; no much larger clone lies one base away. Library creation used the immunoSEQ multiplex PCR assay. For the multiplex PCR, a mixture combining 60 forward primers for TCR Vbeta segments and 13 reverse primers for TCR Jbeta segments was used. The CDR3 region of rearranged TCR beta genes was amplified from genomic DNA by a multiplex PCR assay. Amplified TCR beta libraries were sequenced as 87-base-pair reads on the Illumina HiSeq System. Per the source publication's procedure: In a later analysis, roughly 80 million unique TCR beta chains were counted across the 500 to 700 repertoires, and approximately 11 million of these chains were shared by at least two donors. Raw reads were error-corrected and collapsed into unique sequences by a nearest-neighbor algorithm in which closely related sequences were merged to remove PCR and sequencing errors. To assign V, D and J gene segments, CDR3 sequences were aligned to IMGT reference sequences. For a sequence to be retained, at least a six-nucleotide match to both a V gene segment and a J gene segment was required. Rearrangements were called productive when the CDR3 lacked stop codons and stayed in frame with V and J; all others were non-productive. Following IMGT convention, CDR3 was defined as the stretch from the second conserved V-encoded cysteine to the conserved J-encoded phenylalanine. In an earlier analysis of more than 550 of the donors, sequences lacking an unambiguous match to a single V gene segment were excluded. In an earlier analysis of roughly 600 of the donors, a V segment was called functional when productive rearrangements were above 56.7%, and segregating when the standard deviation between donors exceeded 5%. A statistical classification framework was developed to diagnose cytomegalovirus status using the catalog of TCR beta chain sequences. A later analysis assigned V and J genes by comparing TCR nucleotide sequences with IMGT/GENE-DB human TR gene sequences. The TCRdist pipeline was used in a later analysis to assign CDR3 sequences and most-parsimonious VDJ recombination scenarios. A later analysis defined each TCR beta chain by its CDR3 amino acid sequence plus V-gene family, and excluded reads lacking a unique V-gene family. To address suspected cross-contamination and a sequencing artifact, a later analysis removed over 500 highly shared, low-generation-probability nucleotide sequences. In a later analysis, a clonal expansion index was calculated for each public chain from normalized within-repertoire ranks of inferred template counts. In a later analysis, generation probabilities were computed with a VDJ recombination model fitted to out-of-frame rearrangements, and the resulting probabilities were checked against IGoR. In a later analysis, hypergeometric tests were used to score TCR-TCR, TCR-HLA and TCR-CMV co-occurrence, with a repertoire-size bias correction applied to TCR pairs. False discovery rates were estimated in a later analysis by permuting HLA or CMV assignments 20 times. In a later analysis, co-occurring TCRs were grouped using DBSCAN, and TCRdist sequence similarity was added for clustering within HLA-allele-positive subsets. Co-occurrence clustering excluded repertoires with fewer than 30,000 or more than 120,000 public chains, plus five with anomalous nucleotide sharing. The table comes from immuneACCESS by way of TCRdb, which keeps in-frame sequences with V and J called. Part of the clones is missing from these tables; in studies checked, under half for an unresolved V gene and the rest for unknown reasons. V and J calls and clone size come straight from that table; D and trimming were deduced from the DNA. The sample table records 150,000 to 250,000 clones; under 90% of these occur just once. The ten largest make up 0.08% to 0.1% of the sample.

The CDR3 sequence holds 14 residues, the cysteine and phenylalanine included. Only the CDR3 part of the read is kept: 42 bases, read in frame from the first base. The germline V gene encodes CDR1 SEHNR and CDR2 FQNEAQ (reference sequence). The junction carries 12 bases between V and J, which are trimmed by 5 bases and 1 base respectively. The data derive from a study of cytomegalovirus exposure and HLA in healthy donors (TCRdb year 2017). Regarding the study in general: An earlier analysis of 587 of the donors reported roughly 270 Gb of sequence data and some 120 million unique TCR beta sequences from roughly 200 million T cells. Because of strong linkage in the cohort, 4 to 6 DR-DQ haplotypes were treated as single units for association and clustering. Along with the approximately 650-subject first cohort, a separate validation cohort of 120 different subjects was used. The number of donors typed differed by locus, with about 629-640 for A, B, C, DRB1 and DQB1, roughly 550 for DQA1, 600 to 610 for DPA1, and 472 for DPB1. In the later analysis, no new phenotypic data were used to find candidate immune exposures; instead, reliance was placed on TCR beta sequences and their occurrence across donors. In an earlier analysis of 587 of the donors, high-throughput TCR beta sequencing was used to judge whether each TCR beta V gene segment behaved as functional or pseudogenic. A later genetic analysis used genome-wide SNP genotypes for about 65% of the 666 donors, treating that subset as a discovery cohort. The study profiled the T cell repertoires of some 610 subjects by immunosequencing and related them to cytomegalovirus serostatus. Donor age, sex, ethnicity and CMV serostatus were compiled together with the repertoire data. The study was designed to test whether signatures of past pathogen exposure could be identified by cataloging public T cell receptors. The study combined high-throughput TCR immunosequencing, statistical association of individual TCRs with disease status, and machine learning to predict cytomegalovirus infection status. Of the 300 to 500 genotyped donors, 81% were placed in the genetic ancestry cluster associated with self-reported Caucasian donors. HLA typing included class I and class II loci at four-digit resolution. All discovery cohort repertoires had been generated using a single sequencing platform. An early release covering about 600 HLA-typed donors comprised 300 to 350 gigabases of sequencing data and tens of millions of unique TCR sequences. Among under 450 genotyped donors of the cohort, an average of 235,054 unique TCR beta nucleotide sequences were sequenced per donor, about a sixth of them non-productive. In a later analysis, previously published TCR beta repertoires from several hundred donors were re-analyzed and high-resolution HLA genotyping was added so that TCR occurrence patterns could be studied.

In total, 500 to 700 healthy bone marrow donors made up the cohort. All cohort members were sampled while nominally healthy, although unrecorded immune exposures were likely present. The donor tested CMV seronegative and was one of the 352 seronegative cohort members. Every donor gave a peripheral blood sample, and the peripheral blood mononuclear cells from that sample were used for TCR beta sequencing. Genomic DNA was extracted from the blood cell samples with the Qiagen DNeasy Blood Extraction Kit. Findings and caveats that apply to the study as a whole: A further reported finding was that TCR beta sequences accurately predicted the HLA-A and HLA-B alleles for most subjects in the first cohort. In an earlier analysis of roughly 560 of the donors, most TCR beta V segments were observed in productive rearrangements about 90% or about 30% of the time, broadly matching IMGT annotations. Because some donors lacked HLA typing at each locus, the association tests relied only on the typed subset. Specific HLA alleles were associated with 15,000 to 20,000 TCR beta sequences at a false discovery rate of 0.05 in a later analysis. Linkage disequilibrium might explain the correlated functional status among segregating V segments, but an unknown experimental factor could not be excluded. A cluster of highly shared sequence variants was judged likely to be a technical artifact of the sequencing pipeline. For the cohort, immune exposure information was limited to CMV serostatus. Strong co-occurrence of HLA alleles, especially DR and DQ, made assigning TCR associations to individual alleles difficult. In a later genetic analysis, a missense DCLRE1C variant was associated with V-gene and J-gene trimming of TCR beta chains, and the association was replicated in an independent cohort. Presence/absence analyses assumed roughly uniform sequencing depth across donors, an assumption that may not hold. It was suggested by the authors that the approach could potentially be generalized to other disease states and immunological phenotypes. In a later analysis, the rate of TCR association differed among HLA loci, with DRB1 alleles having the most associated TCRs and HLA-C alleles having the fewest. Compared with equally common non-associated chains, HLA-associated TCR beta chains in a later analysis were more clonally expanded and had lower generation probabilities. The classifier was reported to diagnose cytomegalovirus status with high specificity and sensitivity in both the original cohort and the validation cohort. The 87-base-pair reads could not distinguish some IMGT-functional V segments, including TRBV6-2 and TRBV6-3, so those segments were excluded. Most TCR sequences were seen in very few donors, while some public TCRs were found in many individuals. Because counts were too low, 15 or so rarely observed V segments, including chromosome 9 orphons, were excluded from the earlier analysis of roughly 580 of the donors. In a later analysis, several top co-occurrence clusters were reported to appear linked to parvovirus B19, influenza, CMV and Epstein-Barr virus. In vitro tests confirmed that a few of the cytomegalovirus-associated TCR beta chains recognize cytomegalovirus antigens. A later genetic analysis reported fewer N-insertions in productive TCRs among donors in an Asian-associated ancestry cluster than the roughly 620-donor mean. The study gave a list of some 150 TCR beta chains associated with cytomegalovirus. In a later analysis, most CMV-associated TCR beta chains were found to appear HLA-restricted, with HLA associations seemingly driven largely by CMV exposure. In this cohort, only TCR beta chains were sequenced, and detectable features were limited by the absence of alpha or paired-chain data.

The sample taken for sequencing was PBMCs. This chain is built from TRBV7-9 and TRBJ2-7; TRBD1 could be the D gene, as 6 bases match. The clonotype originates from a boy between 2 and 15 years old in good health and CMV-seronegative. The nucleotide sequence reads TGTGCCAGCAGCCTACAGGGCCCATCCTACGAGCAGTACTTC. This yields the protein CASSLQGPSYEQYF.